This TCR beta chain comes out of a study of human T cells and chemical hapten exposure. V lost 9 bases, J lost 3 bases, and 9 bases stayed unmatched. The CDR3 has 15 residues. From germline, CDR1 is MNHEY and CDR2 SVGEGT. Study-wide results and limits: The number of TCRs above 1 in 1000 frequency did not change after DPC sensitization.

The table lists this clonotype with a few counts. As yet, its antigen is unknown. TCRdb processed the RACE reads anew with MiXCR; each CDR3 protein has one entry. The table has 330,000 or so distinct CDR3 sequences, over 6% seen once; the top ten hold less than 6.5%. Time point noted: patch test 2, 6 weeks after DPC sensitization. Treatment specified: therapeutic diphenylcyclopropenone sensitization with weekly scalp DPC. The sequenced sample was whole blood, obtained in connection with sensitization to the hapten diphenylcyclopropenone (DPC). The TCR was taken from a woman aged 18-30 years with alopecia areata. Some clones in this sample may be carry-over from other donors' samples. The chain is built from TRBV6-2 or TRBV6-3 and TRBJ2-2, with TRBD1 matching 8 bases. The CDR3 coding sequence is TGTGCCAGTGCTCCCTTGGACAGGGACACCGGGGAGCTGTTTTTT. It is translated as CASAPLDRDTGELFF.